Listed here are 9 T cell receptor beta chains from one sample, sequenced in a study of cytomegalovirus exposure and HLA in healthy donors. Primers included in the PCR were 60 Vbeta and 13 Jbeta primers. Produced via immunoSEQ multiplex PCR; TCRdb's table is partial and in-frame only. The sample comprises over 150,000 clones, around 85% of which are singletons, and roughly 4.2% rests with the top ten. The sample was PBMCs. The source is a man aged 40-49 years in good health and CMV-seronegative.

This chain links TRBV18 with TRBJ1-4; the D gene is possibly TRBD1 (5 bases). The CDR3 is made up of 15 amino acids. The germline CDR1 and CDR2 sequences are KGHSH and LQKENI. Trimming removed 4 bases at V and 0 bases at J, with 9 bases between. CDR3 region: CASSRDSATNEKLFF. CDR3 DNA: TGTGCCAGCTCACGGGACTCTGCAACTAATGAAAAACTGTTTTTT. Filled out from reference TRBV18 and TRBJ1-4, the complete variable domain reads NAGVMQNPRHLVRRRGQEARLRCSPMKGHSHVYWYRQLPEEGLKFMVYLQKENIIDESGMPKERFSAEFPKEGPSILRIQQVVRGDSAAYFCASSRDSATNEKLFFGSGTQLSVL.

This clone was counted between two and nine times. This chain connects TRBV21-1 to TRBJ2-1; the table calls TRBD1, which could not be checked here. TRBV21-1 is a recognized pseudogene. This CDR3 is 16 amino acids long. CDR3 region: CASNPRQAIPQYEQFF. DNA for the CDR3: TGTGCCAGCAATCCAAGACAGGCAATCCCACAATATGAGCAGTTCTTC.

The chain recombines TRBV12-5 with TRBJ1-5; D unclear. Germline loops: CDR1 LGHNT, CDR2 FRNRAP. Trimming cost V 0 bases and J 2 bases, with 8 bases left between them. The CDR3 runs to 15 residues. CDR3 loop: CASGLVVRGNQPQHF. DNA of the CDR3: TGTGCTAGTGGTTTGGTAGTACGGGGCAATCAGCCCCAGCATTTT.

Notes on this clone: The sample contains more than one DNA sequence encoding this CDR3. The gene calls are TRBV6-5 and TRBJ2-3, with D perhaps matching TRBD2 (6 bases). CDR1 and CDR2 from the germline V gene are MNHEY and SVGAGI. Trimming removed 2 bases at V and 0 bases at J, with 6 bases between. CDR3 length equals 14 residues. The CDR3 DNA is TGTGCCAGCAGTTACGCGGGAAGCACAGATACGCAGTATTTT. Protein product: CASSYAGSTDTQYF.

The rearrangement joins TRBV10-3 to TRBJ2-7; 8 bases align to TRBD1. This CDR3 is 12 amino acids long. Germline V gene data show CDR1 as ENHRY and CDR2 as SYGVKD. V shed 7 bases and J 7 bases; nucleotides not matched to a gene: 6. The CDR3 spells CAITAGQVEQYF. The CDR3 DNA reads as TGTGCCATCACCGCGGGACAGGTTGAGCAGTACTTC.

The chain recombines TRBV23-1 with TRBJ1-6; 7 positions match TRBD1. TRBV23-1 is identified as an open reading frame with a role that is uncertain. The CDR3 has 17 residues. Trimming took 1 base from V and 8 from J; bases not matched to a gene: 11. The CDR3 region has the DNA TGCGCCAGCAGTCAATTCAACGACAGGGCCCAAGATTCACCCCTCCACTTT. It translates to CASSQFNDRAQDSPLHF.

Comments on this clone: At one boundary the junction diverges from the germline segment, which might be a read error. The rearrangement uses TRBV14 and TRBJ2-7; the match to TRBD1 covers 7 bases. Looked up from germline, CDR1 is SGHDN and CDR2 is FVKESK. This CDR3 spans 12 amino acids. The CDR3 DNA follows: TGTGCCAGCAGCCAAGGGTCTGGGACAGTTTCTTTC. It codes for CASSQGSGTVSF.

This chain connects TRBV5-1 to TRBJ2-2, with D uncertain. Germline CDR1 and CDR2: SGHRS and YFSETQ. This CDR3 comprises 12 residues. Trimming removed 5 bases from V and 2 bases from J, with 4 bases in between. The CDR3 region has the DNA TGCGCCAGCAGGGCCAACACCGGGGAGCTGTTTTTT. Translation gives CASRANTGELFF.

This clone showed up just a few times. The CDR3 DNA follows: TGTGCCAGTGGAGAAAATTCACCCCTCCACTTT. Encoded protein: CASGENSPLHF. V usage is TRBV19 and J usage is TRBJ1-6; D gene unclear. Trimming took off 8 bases at V and 7 bases at J, with 6 bases between the two ends. The CDR3 spans 11 residues. Looked up from germline, CDR1 is LNHDA and CDR2 is SQIVND (reference sequence).